This TCR beta chain was recovered during a study of control samples from healthy donors and cancer patients. The table lists this clone with a count of one. Profiling relied on immunoSEQ multiplex PCR, and the TCRdb table lists in-frame clones only, not all of them. The data hold 190,000 or so clones, with over 85% observed a single time. Sequenced material: blood. The receptor was isolated from a man younger than 35 in good health.

Written as DNA, the CDR3 is TGTGCCAACCCGGGACGGCGGGGAAACACCATATATTTT. It is translated as CANPGRRGNTIYF. V gene TRBV7-6 combines with J gene TRBJ1-3; D is possibly TRBD1 (5 bases). Germline assignment: CDR1 SGHVS and CDR2 FNYEAQ. Trimming shortened V by 10 bases and J by 4 bases, and 14 bases separated the two germline ends. The CDR3 covers 13 residues.